These T cell receptor beta chains were read from a single sample in a study of T cell responses to AZD1222 COVID-19 vaccine. Assay used: immunoSEQ multiplex PCR; TCRdb lists only in-frame clones, some missing. The sample shows tens of thousands of clones, around 88% of them seen only once. Sequences were derived from peripheral blood, sampled on day 0 of MenACWY control vaccination. All receptors derive from an adult in good health. Both conserved end residues are part of each CDR3. Each record gives: CDR3 length, clone size, V gene, CDR3 protein. For some rows the clone size is stated as once, few or many, or as a class when expanded; others skip it.

13 NA TRBV6-5 CASSSDSNTEAFF
13 NA TRBV12-3/TRBV12-4 CASSLREDAPLHF
19 once TRBV7-8 CASSLGEGRALWSQETQYF
15 NA TRBV7-3 CASSPGQGGYYGYTF
15 NA TRBV6-5 CASSPPGQSYLPLHF
12 NA TRBV7-2 CASSAVNQPQHF
18 NA TRBV7-8 CASTRGHGTTGSNQPQHF
12 NA TRBV5-4 CAWRLGYNEQFF
13 NA TRBV28 CASSSPDLLGYTF
13 NA TRBV30 CASKTGSTTPLHF
15 NA TRBV6-1 CASSDTTGGYYGYTF
13 NA TRBV2 CASRGQGGNTIYF
18 once TRBV29-1 CSVLPSAGRGAGTDTQYF
13 NA TRBV10-3 CAIRGSETDTQYF
14 NA TRBV6-5 CASRIKQGNQPQHF
15 NA TRBV19 CASSIGGDRVREQFF
14 NA TRBV28 CASSKRGGGDTQYF
14 once TRBV14 CASSARQGVTEAFF
13 NA TRBV6-5 CASRKASGNTIYF
11 NA TRBV20-1 CSAHGRDTQYF
13 NA TRBV7-2 CASSPVGNNEQFF